Listed below are T cell receptor beta chains from one sample, sequenced in a study of blood T cell repertoires in COVID-19. Clones were read by immunoSEQ multiplex PCR, and TCRdb kept only the in-frame ones, dropping some. This table has around 140,000 clones, around 87% appearing once. The sample consisted of peripheral blood. The receptors shown here come from a man between 65 and 79 years old with active COVID-19. CDR3s include the opening cysteine and the closing phenylalanine or tryptophan. The D gene is left open where the match is weak. Size tells how often a clone was seen (once, few, many) or the class of an expanded clone, and some rows leave it out.

size,J,V,D,CDR3,DNA
-,TRBJ1-1,TRBV19,-,CASQFKGPGGAEAFF,TGTGCCAGCCAATTTAAAGGTCCTGGGGGCGCTGAAGCTTTCTTT
-,TRBJ2-7,TRBV6-5,TRBD1,CASSYRQGRYEQYF,TGTGCCAGCAGTTACCGACAGGGCCGCTACGAGCAGTACTTC
-,TRBJ1-3,TRBV9,TRBD1,CASSVTRDSSSGNTIYF,TGTGCCAGCAGCGTAACGAGGGACAGCTCCTCTGGAAACACCATATATTTT
-,TRBJ2-3,TRBV4-1,TRBD1,CASSLQGSSTDTQYF,TGCGCCAGCAGCCTACAGGGGTCTAGCACAGATACGCAGTATTTT
-,TRBJ1-5,TRBV5-6,-,CASSLRLAGINQPQHF,TGTGCCAGCAGCTTGAGACTGGCAGGGATCAATCAGCCCCAGCATTTT
-,TRBJ1-2,TRBV7-9,-,CASSSDSYGYTF,TGTGCCAGCAGTAGTGACAGCTATGGCTACACCTTC
-,TRBJ1-2,TRBV9,-,CASSPRGGTNYGYTF,TGTGCCAGCAGCCCCCGGGGTGGTACCAACTATGGCTACACCTTC
-,TRBJ1-1,TRBV30,TRBD1,CAWSVRDRGGTEAFF,TGTGCCTGGAGTGTACGGGACAGGGGCGGCACTGAAGCTTTCTTT
-,TRBJ2-7,TRBV6-2/TRBV6-3,-,CASSYPRQGGTYEQYF,TGTGCCAGCAGTTACCCGAGACAGGGAGGAACCTACGAGCAGTACTTC
-,TRBJ2-3,TRBV4-1,-,CASSQDGGGADTQYF,TGCGCCAGCAGCCAAGATGGCGGAGGGGCAGATACGCAGTATTTT
-,TRBJ2-6,TRBV4-1,TRBD1,CASSHLTGTALTF,TGCGCCAGCAGCCATTTGACCGGGACAGCGTTGACTTTC
-,TRBJ1-2,TRBV30,TRBD1,CAWSVGTGGSYGYTF,TGTGCCTGGAGTGTTGGGACAGGGGGCAGCTATGGCTACACCTTC
-,TRBJ1-3,TRBV30,TRBD1,CAWSVLSTGDGNTIYF,TGTGCCTGGAGTGTTTTATCGACAGGGGACGGAAACACCATATATTTT
-,TRBJ1-5,TRBV3-1/TRBV3-2,TRBD1,CASSQDSLGDRESQPQHF,TGTGCCAGCAGCCAAGATAGCCTCGGTGACAGGGAAAGTCAGCCCCAGCATTTT
-,TRBJ2-1,TRBV2,-,CASRGTGGMPSGRANNEQFF,TGTGCCAGCAGGGGGACAGGGGGGATGCCCAGCGGGAGGGCAAACAATGAGCAGTTCTTC
-,TRBJ2-7,TRBV29-1,TRBD2,CSVEDAGEGYEQYF,TGCAGCGTTGAAGATGCGGGAGAAGGGTACGAGCAGTACTTC
once,TRBJ2-4,TRBV6-1,TRBD1,CASSETGAGAKNIQYF,TGTGCCAGCAGTGAGACAGGGGCCGGAGCCAAAAACATTCAGTACTTC
-,TRBJ2-3,TRBV30,-,CAWTQSGLSTDTQYF,TGTGCCTGGACCCAATCGGGATTAAGTACAGATACGCAGTATTTT
-,TRBJ2-3,TRBV7-3,-,CASSGRGRAADTQYF,TGTGCCAGCAGCGGTAGGGGGAGGGCCGCAGATACGCAGTATTTT
-,TRBJ2-7,TRBV7-8,-,CASSRVRDEQYF,TGTGCCAGCAGTCGAGTCCGGGACGAGCAGTACTTC
-,TRBJ2-5,TRBV19,TRBD2,CASSDLAGKPGETQYF,TGTGCCAGTAGTGACCTAGCGGGGAAACCTGGTGAGACCCAGTACTTC
-,TRBJ2-7,TRBV19,TRBD2,CASSPSPGLAGSYEQYF,TGTGCCAGTAGCCCGTCGCCTGGACTAGCGGGAAGCTACGAGCAGTACTTC
-,TRBJ2-7,TRBV5-4,-,CASSLAWGDGYEQYF,TGTGCCAGCAGCTTGGCTTGGGGGGACGGCTACGAGCAGTACTTC
-,TRBJ1-6,TRBV30,-,CAWSRDYNSPLHF,TGTGCCTGGAGTCGGGACTATAATTCACCCCTCCACTTT
-,TRBJ2-3,TRBV12-2,-,CASRLGGGTSGTETHTDTQYF,TGTGCAAGTCGCTTAGGAGGGGGGACTAGCGGGACCGAGACCCACACAGATACGCAGTATTTT
-,TRBJ1-5,TRBV4-2,-,CASSQGRDSNQPQHF,TGTGCCAGCAGCCAAGGGCGGGATAGCAATCAGCCCCAGCATTTT
-,TRBJ2-3,TRBV11-2,-,CAISRSSDTQYF,TGTGCCATCTCAAGGAGTTCTGATACGCAGTATTTT
-,TRBJ2-7,TRBV7-9,-,CASSLGDIMNEQYF,TGTGCCAGCAGCTTAGGGGACATAATGAACGAGCAGTACTTC
-,TRBJ1-1,TRBV12-3/TRBV12-4,-,CASSPRGGTAFF,TGTGCCAGCAGTCCCCGTGGGGGGACAGCTTTCTTT
few,TRBJ1-3,TRBV28,-,CASKRTAGNTIYF,TGTGCCAGCAAACGGACAGCTGGAAACACCATATATTTT
-,TRBJ2-4,TRBV19,-,CASSIEAGVGAKNIQYF,TGTGCCAGTAGTATAGAGGCAGGGGTCGGAGCCAAAAACATTCAGTACTTC
few,TRBJ2-2,TRBV7-9,TRBD1,CASSSGTGSELFF,TGTGCCAGCAGCTCGGGGACAGGGTCGGAGCTGTTTTTT
-,TRBJ2-5,TRBV7-3,-,CASSMNRGTQYF,TGTGCCAGCAGCATGAACCGGGGGACCCAGTACTTC
-,TRBJ1-1,TRBV24-1,-,CATRLGASTEAFF,TGTGCCACCAGGTTGGGGGCGAGCACTGAAGCTTTCTTT
-,TRBJ2-2,TRBV25-1,-,CASTWDSNTGELFF,TGTGCCAGCACTTGGGACTCGAACACCGGGGAGCTGTTTTTT
-,TRBJ1-5,TRBV10-1,TRBD1,CASQTGDNQPQHF,TGCGCCAGCCAGACAGGGGACAATCAGCCCCAGCATTTT
-,TRBJ2-1,TRBV28,TRBD2,CASSLFGGEYNEQFF,TGTGCCAGCAGTTTATTCGGGGGGGAGTACAATGAGCAGTTCTTC
-,TRBJ2-5,TRBV21-1,-,CASSTEGGETQYF,TGTGCCAGCAGCACAGAGGGCGGGGAGACCCAGTACTTC
-,TRBJ1-6,TRBV9,TRBD1,CASSAQGGNSPLHF,TGTGCCAGCAGCGCACAGGGGGGAAATTCACCCCTCCACTTT
-,TRBJ2-1,TRBV27,TRBD2,CASSPELAGAQFF,TGTGCCAGCAGTCCTGAGCTAGCGGGAGCGCAGTTCTTC
-,TRBJ2-1,TRBV28,-,CASTPAPAAPYNEQFF,TGTGCCAGCACCCCTGCCCCAGCGGCACCCTACAATGAGCAGTTCTTC
-,TRBJ2-3,TRBV5-4,TRBD2,CASSLAGWTDTQYF,TGTGCCAGCAGCTTAGCGGGATGGACAGATACGCAGTATTTT
-,TRBJ1-2,TRBV28,TRBD1,CASSPSGNRDRSNYGYTF,TGTGCCAGCAGTCCATCCGGAAACCGGGACAGATCTAACTATGGCTACACCTTC
-,TRBJ2-7,TRBV6-5,-,CAASGGSSYEQYF,TGTGCCGCCTCGGGTGGAAGCTCCTACGAGCAGTACTTC
-,TRBJ2-5,TRBV9,-,CASSVATDKETQYF,TGTGCCAGCAGCGTAGCTACAGATAAAGAGACCCAGTACTTC
few,TRBJ2-1,TRBV6-2/TRBV6-3,TRBD2,CASSSIGAGESNEQFF,TGTGCCAGCAGTTCAATAGGGGCGGGAGAGTCCAATGAGCAGTTCTTC
-,TRBJ2-1,TRBV5-5,TRBD1,CASSPRSGQGHNEQFF,TGTGCCAGCAGCCCCCGTTCAGGACAGGGGCACAATGAGCAGTTCTTC
-,TRBJ2-5,TRBV5-4,TRBD2,CASRPEREDQETQYF,TGTGCCAGCAGGCCCGAGCGGGAGGATCAAGAGACCCAGTACTTC
-,TRBJ2-5,TRBV15,-,CATSRDPSPGETQYF,TGTGCCACCAGCAGAGACCCGTCCCCGGGAGAGACCCAGTACTTC
-,TRBJ1-2,TRBV27,-,CASSLDSSGLWGYTF,TGTGCCAGCAGTTTAGACAGCTCCGGGCTCTGGGGCTACACCTTC
-,TRBJ1-1,TRBV7-2,TRBD1,CASSLETGTTEAFF,TGTGCCAGCAGCTTAGAGACAGGGACCACTGAAGCTTTCTTT
-,TRBJ2-1,TRBV18,-,CASSPPEGRRDNEQFF,TGTGCCAGCTCACCACCGGAGGGGCGGAGGGACAATGAGCAGTTCTTC